Presented here are 23 T cell receptor beta chains from one specimen sequenced in a study of CD8 T cells in Susac syndrome. Random hexamers served to reverse transcribe about 0.5 to 1 ug RNA. Via MiXCR, TCRdb re-called the immunoSEQ multiplex PCR reads, giving one row per CDR3 protein. The sample holds 75,000 or so distinct CDR3 sequences, 90% to 95% seen once. The sample taken for sequencing was CD8+ T cells from PBMCs. These receptors were obtained from a human donor with Susac syndrome.

The chain is built from TRBV15 and TRBJ2-4; D might be TRBD2 (5 bases). This CDR3 has 16 residues. Trimming stripped 0 bases from V and 1 base from J, with 10 bases between. Germline lookup yields CDR1 LNHNV and CDR2 YYDKDF (reference sequence). The CDR3 region is CATSRDPGGAKNIQYF. The CDR3 DNA reads TGTGCCACCAGCAGAGATCCTGGCGGGGCCAAAAACATTCAGTACTTC.

This clonotype was counted a single time. This chain uses TRBV2 with TRBJ2-7; no definite D call. In germline, CDR1 is SNHLY, CDR2 FYNNEI. Trimming removed 9 bases from V and 0 bases from J, with 12 bases in between. The CDR3 has 13 amino acids. CDR3 protein: CASLDVSSYEQYF. The CDR3 bases are TGTGCCAGTTTGGACGTAAGCTCCTACGAGCAGTACTTC. The whole variable domain, remainder taken from reference TRBV2 and TRBJ2-7, is EPEVTQTPSHQVTQMGQEVILRCVPISNHLYFYWYRQILGQKVEFLVSFYNNEISEKSEIFDDQFSVERPDGSNFTLKIRSTKLEDSAMYFCASLDVSSYEQYFGPGTRLTVT.

The V call is TRBV13, the J call TRBJ2-5; 7 bases are a match to TRBD2. Germline assignment: CDR1 PRHDT and CDR2 FYEKMQ (reference sequence). V lost 7 bases to trimming and J lost 4 bases; unmatched junction nucleotides: 12. This CDR3 has 15 residues. The CDR3 is CASTSGKRGRETQYF. The CDR3 DNA sequence: TGTGCCAGCACCTCCGGGAAGCGGGGAAGAGAGACCCAGTACTTC.

The chain employs TRBV19 and TRBJ1-1; D gene unclear. Looked up from germline, CDR1 is LNHDA and CDR2 is SQIVND (reference sequence). The germline V and J ends were trimmed by 0 bases and 11 bases, with 13 bases remaining between them. The CDR3 covers 13 residues. The DNA of the CDR3 is TGTGCCAGTAGTATAGAGGGATTCGCAGCGGCTTTCTTT. Translated: CASSIEGFAAAFF.

The chain has TRBV3-1 and TRBJ2-2; D uncertain. Germline values: CDR1 LGHDT, CDR2 YNNKEL (reference sequence). V was shortened by 6 bases and J by 4 bases, with 12 bases between the two germline ends. This CDR3 is built from 14 residues. The CDR3, as DNA: TGTGCCAGCAGTATCACAGTGGCCACCGGGGAGCTGTTTTTT. Translated: CASSITVATGELFF.

On this clonotype itself: A junction boundary mismatches the germline segment, possibly from a read error. The chain joins TRBV7-2 to TRBJ2-7, with 7 bases lining up with TRBD2. Germline CDR1 reads SGHTA; CDR2 reads FQGNSA. The CDR3 spans 17 residues. CDR3 in amino acids: CASGFQESRGSAHEQYF. The CDR3 coding sequence is TGTGCCAGCGGCTTCCAAGAGTCTCGCGGGAGTGCCCACGAGCAGTACTTC.

The CDR3 DNA reads TGTGCCAGCAGCCAAGGAGGCACAGATACGCAGTATTTT. It yields the protein CASSQGGTDTQYF. This rearrangement joins TRBV3-1 to TRBJ2-3; D unresolved. The CDR3 extends over 13 amino acids. V gave up 1 base and J gave up 1 base, with 3 bases separating them. CDR1 LGHDT and CDR2 YNNKEL come from the germline V gene (reference sequence).

The chain recombines TRBV29-1 with TRBJ1-2, with D possibly matching TRBD1 (6 bases). Between the trimmed V and J ends, which lost 3 bases and 0 bases, there was a span of 20 bases. Germline CDR1 is SQVTM and CDR2 is ANQGSEA. This CDR3 comprises 17 residues. In nucleotides, the CDR3 is TGCAGCGTTGAGTCGGTACAGGGATCCCCCACTAACTATGGCTACACCTTC. Protein sequence: CSVESVQGSPTNYGYTF.

CDR3 nucleotide sequence: TGTGCCAGTAGTATAGTCCTCAACTACGAGCAGTACTTC. Translated, it gives CASSIVLNYEQYF. The chain employs TRBV19 and TRBJ2-7; D remains unclear. V dropped 1 base and J dropped 3 bases, with 7 bases sitting between them. Germline CDR1 reads LNHDA; CDR2 reads SQIVND (reference sequence). The CDR3 totals 13 residues.

In its sample, this clonotype was seen once. The rearrangement joins TRBV19 to TRBJ2-7; D not certain. V was pared by 1 base and J by 0 bases, with 10 bases between. This CDR3 region has 15 residues. CDR1 LNHDA and CDR2 SQIVND come from the germline V gene (reference sequence). CDR3 protein: CASSIGGGNSYEQYF. CDR3 nucleotides: TGTGCCAGTAGTATAGGTGGCGGCAACTCCTACGAGCAGTACTTC. Full variable domain (missing parts from reference TRBV19 and TRBJ2-7): DGGITQSPKYLFRKEGQNVTLSCEQNLNHDAMYWYRQDPGQGLRLIYYSQIVNDFQKGDIAEGYSVSREKKESFPLTVTSAQKNPTAFYLCASSIGGGNSYEQYFGPGTRLTVT.

The gene calls are TRBV4-3 and TRBJ2-1; D is undetermined. Germline V lookup: CDR1 LGHNA, CDR2 YSLEER. The CDR3 has 14 residues. V gave up 0 bases and J gave up 4 bases, with 7 bases separating them. As DNA, the CDR3 is TGCGCCAGCAGCCAAGATAAAGAATACAATGAGCAGTTCTTC. Translated: CASSQDKEYNEQFF.

This sequence joins TRBV4-2 and TRBJ1-1; D uncertain. V was cut by 1 base and J by 8 bases, with 11 bases left in between. The CDR3 runs 13 residues. Germline CDR1 and CDR2: LGHNA and YNFKEQ. Here the CDR3 DNA reads TGTGCCAGCAGCCAAGCCTGGTCTGGGGAAGCTTTCTTT. Amino acids: CASSQAWSGEAFF.

The chain recombines TRBV20-1 with TRBJ2-2, with 10 bases aligning to TRBD2. After removal of 0 bases from V and 3 bases from J, the junction contained 1 base not matched to a gene. Germline lookup yields CDR1 DFQATT and CDR2 SNEGSKA (reference sequence). The CDR3 covers 15 residues. The CDR3 reads CSARESGRDTGELFF. The CDR3 DNA reads as TGCAGTGCTAGAGAAAGCGGGAGGGACACCGGGGAGCTGTTTTTT.

V and J are TRBV4-2 and TRBJ2-7; 13 bases agree with TRBD2. V lost 0 bases and J lost 2; bases outside the gene matches: 13. The CDR3 extends over 20 amino acids. Germline assignment: CDR1 LGHNA and CDR2 YNFKEQ. CDR3 sequence: CASSQDGTPGLAGEPYEQYF. CDR3 nucleotides: TGTGCCAGCAGCCAAGATGGGACACCCGGACTAGCGGGAGAGCCCTACGAGCAGTACTTC.

The rearrangement links TRBV7-9 to TRBJ1-2; D is possibly TRBD1 (5 bases). Germline V CDR1 and CDR2: SEHNR, FQNEAQ (reference sequence). V was clipped by 8 bases and J by 3 bases, with 13 bases between them. This CDR3 contains 13 residues. The CDR3 region has the DNA TGTGCCAGCGGGGCACCGAAGGACTATGGCTACACCTTC. Translating gives CASGAPKDYGYTF.

The V gene is TRBV28, the J gene TRBJ2-1; 10 positions match TRBD2. Trimming removed 6 bases from V and 7 bases from J; junction bases left unmatched: 9. This CDR3 contains 15 residues. Germline V gene sequence: CDR1 MDHEN, CDR2 SYDVKM. CDR3 nucleotide sequence: TGTGCCAGCAGCCTCAGCGGGAGGGCCAGGAATGAGCAGTTCTTC. It is translated as CASSLSGRARNEQFF.

The chain links TRBV20-1 to TRBJ2-5; D unresolved. Trimming removed 6 bases from V and 4 bases from J, with 24 bases in between. The germline CDR1 and CDR2 sequences are DFQATT and SNEGSKA (reference sequence). This CDR3 is built from 16 residues. The DNA of the CDR3 is TGCAGTGCCAAGGTGCCAGTTTTGGGCTTGGGAGAGACCCAGTACTTC. It yields the protein CSAKVPVLGLGETQYF.

The J gene is TRBJ1-1, the V gene TRBV6-5; tentative D call: TRBD1 (6 bases). The CDR3 totals 14 residues. CDR1 is MNHEY, CDR2 SVGAGI, per germline. V lost 7 bases to trimming and J lost 4 bases, with 16 bases between them. The CDR3 sequence is CASIRRLGATEAFF. CDR3 nucleotide sequence: TGTGCCAGCATACGCCGGTTGGGGGCCACTGAAGCTTTCTTT.

This clonotype was seen a single time. The CDR3 spells CASSLRGGPDTGELFF. In nucleotides, the CDR3 is TGTGCCAGCAGCCTGAGAGGGGGGCCGGACACCGGGGAGCTGTTTTTT. The rearrangement joins TRBV4-2 to TRBJ2-2; the D call may be TRBD1 or TRBD2 (6 bases each). V was trimmed by 4 bases and J by 3 bases, leaving 15 bases between them. Germline lookup yields CDR1 LGHNA and CDR2 YNFKEQ. The CDR3 consists of 16 residues.

The chain joins TRBV5-1 to TRBJ2-5; D is unclear. The V end was cut by 4 bases, the J end by 5 bases, with 6 bases between. CDR1 and CDR2 from the germline V gene are SGHRS and YFSETQ. The CDR3 sequence is 11 residues long. CDR3 residues: CASSQQETQYF. CDR3 in DNA: TGCGCCAGCAGCCAGCAGGAGACCCAGTACTTC.

The chain employs TRBV29-1 and TRBJ2-5, with D hard to call. The ends were cut back, 7 bases at V and 3 bases at J, with 12 bases in the middle. Germline V CDR1 and CDR2: SQVTM, ANQGSEA. This CDR3 has 12 residues. The CDR3 loop reads CSAHEREETQYF. The CDR3 nucleotides read TGCAGCGCCCACGAAAGGGAAGAGACCCAGTACTTC.

The V and J genes are TRBV15 and TRBJ2-6, with D possibly TRBD1 on 5 matching bases. The CDR3 extends over 12 amino acids. Per germline, CDR1 LNHNV and CDR2 YYDKDF (reference sequence). Trimming removed 2 bases from V and 11 bases from J, with 7 bases in between. CDR3 in amino acids: CATSRSGYVLTF. DNA for the CDR3: TGTGCCACCAGCAGATCAGGGTACGTCCTGACTTTC.

The CDR3 is CASTRTDNEQFF. The CDR3 DNA reads as TGTGCCAGTACCAGGACAGACAATGAGCAGTTCTTC. V and J are TRBV19 and TRBJ2-1; possible D gene TRBD1, 6 bases. The CDR3 covers 12 residues. The ends were cut back, 7 bases at V and 5 bases at J, with 9 bases in the middle. Germline CDR1 reads LNHDA; CDR2 reads SQIVND (reference sequence).